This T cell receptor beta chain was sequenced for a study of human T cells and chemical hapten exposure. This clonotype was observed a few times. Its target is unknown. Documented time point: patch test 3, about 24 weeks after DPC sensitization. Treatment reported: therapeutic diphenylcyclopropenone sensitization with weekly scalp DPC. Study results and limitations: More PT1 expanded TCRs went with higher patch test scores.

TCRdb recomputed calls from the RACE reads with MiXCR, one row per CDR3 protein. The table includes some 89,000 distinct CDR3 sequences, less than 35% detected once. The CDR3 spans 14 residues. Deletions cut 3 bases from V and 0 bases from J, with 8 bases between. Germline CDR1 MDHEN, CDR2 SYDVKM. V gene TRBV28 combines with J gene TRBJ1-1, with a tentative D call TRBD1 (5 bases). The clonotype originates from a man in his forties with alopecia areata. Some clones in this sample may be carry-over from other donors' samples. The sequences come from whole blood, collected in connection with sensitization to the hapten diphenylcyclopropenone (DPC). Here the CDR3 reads CASSLEGMNTEAFF. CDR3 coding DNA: TGTGCCAGCAGTTTGGAGGGGATGAACACTGAAGCTTTCTTT.